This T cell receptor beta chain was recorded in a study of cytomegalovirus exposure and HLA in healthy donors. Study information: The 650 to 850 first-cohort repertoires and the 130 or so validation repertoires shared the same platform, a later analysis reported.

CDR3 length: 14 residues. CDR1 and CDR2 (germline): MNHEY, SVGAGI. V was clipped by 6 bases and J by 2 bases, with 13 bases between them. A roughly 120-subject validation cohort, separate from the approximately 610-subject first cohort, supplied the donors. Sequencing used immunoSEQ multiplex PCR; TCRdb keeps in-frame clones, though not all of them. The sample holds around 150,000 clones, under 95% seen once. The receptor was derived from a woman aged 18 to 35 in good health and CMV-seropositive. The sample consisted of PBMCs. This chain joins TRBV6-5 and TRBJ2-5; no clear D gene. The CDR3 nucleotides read TGTGCCAGCAGGGCCATGGGCAGACAAGAGACCCAGTACTTC. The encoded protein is CASRAMGRQETQYF.